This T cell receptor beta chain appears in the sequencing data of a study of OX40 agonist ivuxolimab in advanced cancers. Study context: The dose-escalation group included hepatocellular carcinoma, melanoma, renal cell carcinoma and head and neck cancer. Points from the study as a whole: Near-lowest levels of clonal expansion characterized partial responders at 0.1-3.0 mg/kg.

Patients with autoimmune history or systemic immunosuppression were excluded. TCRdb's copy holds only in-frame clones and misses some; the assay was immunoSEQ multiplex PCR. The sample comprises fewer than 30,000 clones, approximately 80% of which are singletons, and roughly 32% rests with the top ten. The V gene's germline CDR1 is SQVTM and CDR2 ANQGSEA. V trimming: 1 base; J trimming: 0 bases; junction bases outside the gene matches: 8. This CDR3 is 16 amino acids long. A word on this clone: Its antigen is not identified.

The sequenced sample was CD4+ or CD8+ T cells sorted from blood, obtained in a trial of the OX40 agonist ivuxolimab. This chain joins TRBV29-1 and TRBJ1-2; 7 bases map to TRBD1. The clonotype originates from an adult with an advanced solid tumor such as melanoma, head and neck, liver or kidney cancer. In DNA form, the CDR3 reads TGCAGCGTTGAAGGTCTATGGGACAGACCTAACTATGGCTACACCTTC. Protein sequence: CSVEGLWDRPNYGYTF. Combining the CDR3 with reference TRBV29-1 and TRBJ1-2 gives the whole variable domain SAVISQKPSRDICQRGTSLTIQCQVDSQVTMMFWYRQQPGQSLTLIATANQGSEATYESGFVIDKFPISRPNLTFSTLTVSNMSPEDSSIYLCSVEGLWDRPNYGYTFGSGTRLTVV.